This is a list of T cell receptor beta chains from one sample in a study of cytomegalovirus exposure and HLA in healthy donors. The protocol was immunoSEQ multiplex PCR, while the TCRdb copy is restricted to in-frame clones and leaves out a portion. This sample yields about 98,000 clones, of which more than 75% are seen a single time; roughly 8% belongs to the top ten. The sample consisted of PBMCs. The receptors here all came from a human donor in good health. Both conserved end residues are part of each CDR3. Each record gives: clone size, J gene, V gene, D gene, CDR3 protein, CDR3 DNA. The D gene is left open where the match is weak. The size field is filled for only some rows; it gives once, few, many or a size class.

size: NA; J: TRBJ1-5; V: TRBV30; D: NA; CDR3: CAWTGGLDQPQHF; DNA: TGTGCCTGGACGGGGGGGCTCGATCAGCCCCAGCATTTT
size: NA; J: TRBJ2-1; V: TRBV28; D: TRBD2; CDR3: CASSLSAVGRGGRDEQFF; DNA: TGTGCCAGCAGTTTATCTGCAGTGGGGCGGGGGGGCCGTGATGAGCAGTTCTTC
size: NA; J: TRBJ1-4; V: TRBV6-5; D: NA; CDR3: CASSSQDQNEKLFF; DNA: TGTGCCAGCAGTTCACAGGACCAAAATGAAAAACTGTTTTTT
size: few; J: TRBJ1-4; V: TRBV7-9; D: TRBD1; CDR3: CASSLAGGAEKLFF; DNA: TGTGCCAGCAGCCTCGCAGGGGGCGCTGAAAAACTGTTTTTT
size: few; J: TRBJ1-2; V: TRBV7-9; D: NA; CDR3: CASTGGAEINYGYTF; DNA: TGTGCCAGCACCGGCGGTGCGGAAATTAACTATGGCTACACCTTC
size: NA; J: TRBJ2-7; V: TRBV25-1; D: NA; CDR3: CASSDASGANLNPYEQYF; DNA: TGTGCCAGCAGTGACGCTTCAGGGGCCAATCTTAATCCCTACGAGCAGTACTTC
size: NA; J: TRBJ1-3; V: TRBV29-1; D: NA; CDR3: CSVEGVGQTPPGTIYF; DNA: TGCAGCGTTGAAGGAGTGGGGCAAACACCTCCGGGCACCATATATTTT
size: NA; J: TRBJ1-1; V: TRBV10-1; D: TRBD1; CDR3: CASSYQGAPGAFF; DNA: TGCGCCAGCAGTTACCAGGGGGCGCCGGGTGCTTTCTTT
size: NA; J: TRBJ1-4; V: TRBV10-3; D: NA; CDR3: CAISEAPRGRLFF; DNA: TGTGCCATCAGTGAGGCCCCCCGGGGAAGACTGTTTTTT
size: NA; J: TRBJ1-1; V: TRBV10-1; D: TRBD1; CDR3: CASSLTGGTEAFF; DNA: TGCGCCAGCAGTTTGACAGGGGGCACTGAAGCTTTCTTT
size: NA; J: TRBJ2-5; V: TRBV6-1; D: TRBD2; CDR3: CASSEGLAGATETQYF; DNA: TGTGCCAGCAGTGAAGGGCTAGCGGGGGCGACGGAGACCCAGTACTTC
size: NA; J: TRBJ2-5; V: TRBV7-7; D: TRBD1; CDR3: CASSLAVTGGLETQYF; DNA: TGTGCCAGCAGCTTAGCAGTGACAGGGGGCTTAGAGACCCAGTACTTC
size: NA; J: TRBJ2-1; V: TRBV6-5; D: TRBD1; CDR3: CASRVGDSQFF; DNA: TGTGCCAGCAGGGTCGGGGACAGTCAGTTCTTC
size: NA; J: TRBJ2-7; V: TRBV5-1; D: NA; CDR3: CASSRAPLYEQYF; DNA: TGCGCCAGCAGCCGAGCTCCTCTGTACGAGCAGTACTTC
size: once; J: TRBJ1-2; V: TRBV5-1; D: TRBD1; CDR3: CASSINPGTGPNYGYTF; DNA: TGCGCCAGCAGTATCAACCCCGGGACAGGGCCCAACTATGGCTACACCTTC
size: NA; J: TRBJ1-2; V: TRBV27; D: TRBD1; CDR3: CASSSARGLGYGYTF; DNA: TGTGCCAGCAGTTCGGCCAGGGGGCTCGGCTATGGCTACACCTTC
size: NA; J: TRBJ2-7; V: TRBV5-6; D: TRBD2; CDR3: CASSHGLEAREQYF; DNA: TGTGCCAGCAGCCACGGACTAGAGGCTCGGGAGCAGTACTTC
size: NA; J: TRBJ2-5; V: TRBV5-4; D: TRBD1; CDR3: CASSSGQGRETQYF; DNA: TGTGCCAGCAGCTCGGGACAGGGGAGGGAGACCCAGTACTTC
size: many; J: TRBJ2-2; V: TRBV14; D: NA; CDR3: CASSLGSGGTGELFF; DNA: TGTGCCAGCAGCCTAGGTAGCGGCGGCACCGGGGAGCTGTTTTTT
size: NA; J: TRBJ1-2; V: TRBV4-3; D: NA; CDR3: CASSAGTSFLYGYTF; DNA: TGCGCCAGCAGCGCCGGGACATCTTTTTTGTATGGCTACACCTTC
size: NA; J: TRBJ2-7; V: TRBV9; D: TRBD1; CDR3: CASSVPGTGGEQYF; DNA: TGTGCCAGCAGCGTACCTGGGACAGGGGGCGAGCAGTACTTC
size: NA; J: TRBJ2-7; V: TRBV6-5; D: TRBD1; CDR3: CASGQGPYEQYF; DNA: TGTGCCAGCGGACAGGGCCCCTACGAGCAGTACTTC
size: few; J: TRBJ1-6; V: TRBV4-1; D: NA; CDR3: CASSQSQGGFNSPLHF; DNA: TGCGCCAGCAGCCAGTCTCAGGGAGGGTTTAATTCACCCCTCCACTTT
size: NA; J: TRBJ1-1; V: TRBV5-1; D: NA; CDR3: CASSLDGSSFRSTEAFF; DNA: TGCGCCAGCAGCTTGGACGGGAGTAGTTTTCGTAGTACTGAAGCTTTCTTT
size: NA; J: TRBJ2-5; V: TRBV5-1; D: NA; CDR3: CASNLDTPEETQYF; DNA: TGCGCCAGCAACCTCGACACCCCCGAGGAGACCCAGTACTTC
size: NA; J: TRBJ1-1; V: TRBV6-5; D: TRBD1; CDR3: CASSYSWDRAHEAFF; DNA: TGTGCCAGCAGTTACTCGTGGGACAGGGCCCATGAAGCTTTCTTT
size: NA; J: TRBJ1-3; V: TRBV19; D: TRBD1; CDR3: CASSSGQAGNTIYF; DNA: TGTGCCAGTAGTTCCGGACAGGCTGGAAACACCATATATTTT
size: NA; J: TRBJ2-5; V: TRBV7-9; D: NA; CDR3: CASSSPLRAETQYF; DNA: TGTGCCAGCAGCTCCCCCCTGCGGGCAGAGACCCAGTACTTC
size: NA; J: TRBJ1-2; V: TRBV7-8; D: TRBD1; CDR3: CASGLVQGYGYTF; DNA: TGTGCCAGCGGGTTGGTACAGGGGTATGGCTACACCTTC
size: NA; J: TRBJ1-2; V: TRBV6-1; D: NA; CDR3: CASSEAVRGYQYGYTF; DNA: TGTGCCAGCAGTGAAGCGGTAAGGGGATACCAGTATGGCTACACCTTC
size: NA; J: TRBJ2-7; V: TRBV5-6; D: TRBD2; CDR3: CASSLVGGSEQYF; DNA: TGTGCCAGCAGCTTGGTGGGGGGGAGTGAGCAGTACTTC
size: NA; J: TRBJ2-2; V: TRBV7-2; D: TRBD2; CDR3: CASSLRSGRVAGELFF; DNA: TGTGCCAGCAGCTTAAGGAGCGGGAGGGTTGCCGGGGAGCTGTTTTTT
size: NA; J: TRBJ2-3; V: TRBV5-6; D: NA; CDR3: CASSLAPGDTQYF; DNA: TGTGCCAGCAGCTTGGCCCCAGGGGATACGCAGTATTTT